This T cell receptor beta chain was found in a study of T-cell reconstitution after alpha-beta-depleted transplantation in children. Study observations and caveats: Expanded graft clones numbering several hundred reportedly gave rise to alpha-beta T cells about two months after transplant.

Unique molecular identifiers were incorporated into the prepared TCRbeta library. TCRdb re-derived calls from the PCR reads in MiXCR, one entry per CDR3 protein. Of hundreds of thousands of distinct CDR3 sequences listed, 7% to 9% are singletons. As to this clonotype: As yet, its antigen is unknown.

The germline V gene has CDR1 SQVTM and CDR2 ANQGSEA. V shed 3 bases and J shed 6 bases, with 12 bases lying between them. The CDR3 is 12 residues long. The origin of this receptor is a male patient aged 2-9 years who had a stem cell transplant for acute myeloid leukemia, so the T cells may come from the graft donor. This specimen consisted of PBMCs, mostly from graft donor cells, obtained 360 days after TCRalphabeta/CD19-depleted stem cell transplant. The genes are TRBV29-1 and TRBJ2-7; no clear D. This CDR3 reads CSVESLFGEQYF. CDR3 nucleotides: TGCAGCGTTGAGTCGTTGTTTGGCGAGCAGTACTTC.